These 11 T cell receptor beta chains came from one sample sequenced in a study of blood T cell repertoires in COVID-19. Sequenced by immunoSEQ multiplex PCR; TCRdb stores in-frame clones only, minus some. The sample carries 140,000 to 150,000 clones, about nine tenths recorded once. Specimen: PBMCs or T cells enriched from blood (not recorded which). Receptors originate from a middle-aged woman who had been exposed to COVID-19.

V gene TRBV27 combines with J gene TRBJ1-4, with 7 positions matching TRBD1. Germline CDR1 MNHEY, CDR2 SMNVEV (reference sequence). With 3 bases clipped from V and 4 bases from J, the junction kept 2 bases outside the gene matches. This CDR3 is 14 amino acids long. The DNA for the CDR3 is TGTGCCAGCAGTTTCCGGGACAGTAATGAAAAACTGTTTTTT. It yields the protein CASSFRDSNEKLFF.

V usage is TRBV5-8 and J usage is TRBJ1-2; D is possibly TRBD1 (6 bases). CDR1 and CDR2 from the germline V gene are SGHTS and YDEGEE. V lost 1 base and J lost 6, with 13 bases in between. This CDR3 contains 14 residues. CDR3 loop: CASSLSAHRDGYTF. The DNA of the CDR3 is TGTGCCAGCAGCTTGAGTGCACACAGGGATGGCTACACCTTC.

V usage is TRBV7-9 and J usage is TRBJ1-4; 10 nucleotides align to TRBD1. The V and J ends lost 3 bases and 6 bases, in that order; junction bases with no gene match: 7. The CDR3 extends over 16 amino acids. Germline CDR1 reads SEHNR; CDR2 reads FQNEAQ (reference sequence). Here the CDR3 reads CASSLGDRGRDEKLFF. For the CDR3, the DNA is TGTGCCAGCAGCTTGGGGGACAGGGGCCGGGATGAAAAACTGTTTTTT.

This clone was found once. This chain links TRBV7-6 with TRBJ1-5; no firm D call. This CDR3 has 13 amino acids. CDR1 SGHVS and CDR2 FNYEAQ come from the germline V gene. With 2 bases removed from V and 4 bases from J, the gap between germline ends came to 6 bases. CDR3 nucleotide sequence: TGTGCCAGCAGCTTACCCGGTAATCAGCCCCAGCATTTT. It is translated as CASSLPGNQPQHF.

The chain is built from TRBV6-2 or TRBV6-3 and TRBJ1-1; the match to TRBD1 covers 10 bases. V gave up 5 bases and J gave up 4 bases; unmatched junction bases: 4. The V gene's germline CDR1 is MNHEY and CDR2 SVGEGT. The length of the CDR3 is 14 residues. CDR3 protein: CASSKGQGVTEAFF. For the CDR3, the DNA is TGTGCCAGCAGTAAAGGACAGGGGGTCACTGAAGCTTTCTTT.

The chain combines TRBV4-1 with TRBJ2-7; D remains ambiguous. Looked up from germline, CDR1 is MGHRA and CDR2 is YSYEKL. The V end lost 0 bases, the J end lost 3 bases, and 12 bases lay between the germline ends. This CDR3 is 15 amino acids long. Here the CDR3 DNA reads TGCGCCAGCAGCCAAGATTACAGCATACGCTACGAGCAGTACTTC. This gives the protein CASSQDYSIRYEQYF.

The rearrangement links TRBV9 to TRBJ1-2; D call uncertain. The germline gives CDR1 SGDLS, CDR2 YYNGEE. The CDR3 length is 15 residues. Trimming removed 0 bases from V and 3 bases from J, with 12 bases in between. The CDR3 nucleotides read TGTGCCAGCAGCGTAGGACACACTGAAGACTATGGCTACACCTTC. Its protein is CASSVGHTEDYGYTF.

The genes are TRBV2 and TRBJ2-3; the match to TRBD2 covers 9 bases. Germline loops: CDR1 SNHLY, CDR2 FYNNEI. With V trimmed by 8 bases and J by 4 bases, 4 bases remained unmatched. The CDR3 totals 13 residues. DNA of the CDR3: TGTGCCAGCGTGCTAGCGGGGTCAGATACGCAGTATTTT. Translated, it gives CASVLAGSDTQYF.

CDR3 bases: TGTGCCAGCAGTGTCTCCCTGACTAGCGGGGGTATGCGATACACAGATACGCAGTATTTT. It codes for CASSVSLTSGGMRYTDTQYF. The genes are TRBV2 and TRBJ2-3; 12 positions agree with TRBD2. The CDR3 runs 20 residues. J was trimmed by 2 bases and V by 4 bases; bases with no gene match: 16. The germline CDR1 and CDR2 sequences are SNHLY and FYNNEI.

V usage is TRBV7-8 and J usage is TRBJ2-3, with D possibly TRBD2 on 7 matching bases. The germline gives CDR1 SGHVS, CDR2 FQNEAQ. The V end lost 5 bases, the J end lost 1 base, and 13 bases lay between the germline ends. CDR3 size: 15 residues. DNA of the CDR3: TGTGCCAGCAGCCGAGGGGGGGACCGCACAGATACGCAGTATTTT. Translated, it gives CASSRGGDRTDTQYF.

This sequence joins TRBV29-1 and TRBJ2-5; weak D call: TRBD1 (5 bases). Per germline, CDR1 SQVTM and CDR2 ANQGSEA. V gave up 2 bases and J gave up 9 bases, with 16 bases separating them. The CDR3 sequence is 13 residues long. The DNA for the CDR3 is TGCAGCGTTGAACGAGCAGGGTCAGTTGCCCAGTACTTC. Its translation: CSVERAGSVAQYF. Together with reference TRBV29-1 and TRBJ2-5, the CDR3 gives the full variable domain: SAVISQKPSRDICQRGTSLTIQCQVDSQVTMMFWYRQQPGQSLTLIATANQGSEATYESGFVIDKFPISRPNLTFSTLTVSNMSPEDSSIYLCSVERAGSVAQYFGPGTRLLVL.